This TCR beta chain was observed in a study of read filtering for tumor transcriptome and immune sequencing. Overall study results and limits: The sorted CD138-negative fraction was a mixed bone marrow immune population, not purified T cells. Correlation between methods rose after single-read clonotypes were removed. Even smaller IR-seq throughput identified most shared clonotypes.

Trimming took off 3 bases at V and 4 bases at J, with 4 bases between the two ends. The CDR3 consists of 12 residues. Germline CDR1 is MDHEN and CDR2 is SYDVKM. This clonotype was counted many times. Its antigen is undetermined. This library used roughly 400 ng RNA and molecular barcoded adaptors spanning alpha/delta and beta/gamma chains. Using its own MiXCR run on the reads, TCRdb lists one record per CDR3 protein. Here the sample spans tens of thousands of distinct CDR3 sequences, 20% to 25% being singletons. The chain employs TRBV28 and TRBJ1-3, with D uncertain. The sample taken for sequencing was a population of CD138-negative cells sorted from bone marrow. The receptor's source is a donor over 35 with multiple myeloma. DNA for the CDR3: TGTGCCAGCAGTTTCAGGGGAAACACCATATATTTT. As protein: CASSFRGNTIYF.